The 26 T cell receptor beta chains below were found in one sample sequenced in a study of blood T cell repertoires in COVID-19 (dated by TCRdb to the early 2020s). The library was built by means of the immunoSEQ multiplex PCR assay. Not all clones reach the TCRdb copy of this immuneACCESS table, which keeps in-frame sequences only. Checked studies attribute under half of the gap to unresolved V genes and leave the rest unexplained. The sample contains about 250,000 clones, around 85% of them found a single time. Clones ranked in the top ten supply approximately 4% of the sample. Sequencing input: PBMCs or T cells enriched from blood (not recorded which). These TCRs come from a woman in her twenties or thirties who had recovered from COVID-19.

This clone was seen only a few times. This chain links TRBV28 with TRBJ1-2; D remains ambiguous. CDR1 MDHEN and CDR2 SYDVKM come from the germline V gene. Trimming removed 4 bases at V and 2 bases at J, with 14 bases between. CDR3 length equals 15 residues. The CDR3 here is CASSSTPHVNYGYTF. The DNA for the CDR3 is TGTGCCAGCAGTTCCACCCCACATGTGAACTATGGCTACACCTTC.

The count of this clone is one. This sequence joins TRBV7-2 and TRBJ1-1; D uncertain. The CDR3 consists of 17 residues. Germline V gene sequence: CDR1 SGHTA, CDR2 FQGNSA. With 1 base removed from V and 1 base from J, the gap between germline ends came to 16 bases. CDR3 nucleotide sequence: TGTGCCAGCAGCTTAGAACTTGTCGTCCGGGGGAACACTGAAGCTTTCTTT. It encodes CASSLELVVRGNTEAFF.

The rearrangement uses TRBV11-2 and TRBJ2-7; tentative D call: TRBD1 (6 bases). The CDR3 is 16 residues long. Germline V gives CDR1 SGHAT, CDR2 FQNNGV. With 4 bases removed from V and 0 bases from J, the gap between germline ends came to 16 bases. CDR3 amino acids: CASSSLRRDTSYEQYF. The DNA for the CDR3 is TGTGCCAGCAGCTCGCTGCGCCGGGACACCTCCTACGAGCAGTACTTC.

V gene TRBV6-2 or TRBV6-3 combines with J gene TRBJ2-1, with D maybe TRBD2 (6 bases). The germline V gene encodes CDR1 MNHEY and CDR2 SVGEGT. The CDR3 is 15 amino acids. The ends were cut back, 0 bases at V and 4 bases at J, with 10 bases in the middle. CDR3 bases: TGTGCCAGCAGTTACTCGGGAGGACCATACAATGAGCAGTTCTTC. Protein: CASSYSGGPYNEQFF.

The chain combines TRBV7-9 with TRBJ1-1; 11 bases are a match to TRBD1. The V segment lost 6 bases and the J segment 5 bases; nucleotides outside the gene matches: 5. The CDR3 is 14 residues long. From germline, CDR1 is SEHNR and CDR2 FQNEAQ (reference sequence). The CDR3 sequence: CASSSGQGVTEAFF. Here the CDR3 DNA reads TGTGCCAGCAGTTCGGGACAGGGGGTAACTGAAGCTTTCTTT.

J is TRBJ1-6 and V is TRBV18; no clear D gene. V lost 3 bases, J lost 11 bases, and 17 bases lay in between. CDR3 length: 15 residues. Germline CDR1 reads KGHSH; CDR2 reads LQKENI. CDR3 protein: CASSPEGPYSTPLHF. The DNA of the CDR3 is TGTGCCAGCTCACCTGAGGGTCCCTATTCGACACCCCTCCACTTT.

This chain uses TRBV28 with TRBJ1-2; 10 nucleotides line up with TRBD1. V was pared by 5 bases and J by 4 bases, with 4 bases of the junction left unmatched. The CDR3 is 14 residues long. The V gene's germline CDR1 is MDHEN and CDR2 SYDVKM. DNA of the CDR3: TGTGCCAGCAGTGACAGGGGGCGCGGCTATGGCTACACCTTC. Amino acid sequence: CASSDRGRGYGYTF.

The gene calls are TRBV12-5 and TRBJ2-3, with 8 bases identical to TRBD2. V gave up 4 bases and J gave up 1 base; unmatched junction bases: 13. The germline V gene encodes CDR1 LGHNT and CDR2 FRNRAP. CDR3 length: 18 amino acids. The chain's CDR3 is CASGSGVAGSHGTDTQYF. Here the CDR3 DNA reads TGTGCTAGTGGTTCTGGGGTAGCGGGGTCCCATGGCACAGATACGCAGTATTTT.

The chain employs TRBV9 and TRBJ1-4; possible D gene TRBD1, 5 bases. CDR1 is SGDLS, CDR2 YYNGEE, per germline. CDR3 length: 14 residues. Deletions cut 0 bases from V and 7 bases from J, with 10 bases between. CDR3 nucleotide sequence: TGTGCCAGCAGCGTAGGGTCAGGGTCTGAAAAACTGTTTTTT. It codes for CASSVGSGSEKLFF.

This chain links TRBV18 with TRBJ1-6, with 7 bases lining up with TRBD1. Germline values: CDR1 KGHSH, CDR2 LQKENI. This CDR3 contains 15 residues. V gave up 6 bases and J gave up 7 bases; unmatched junction bases: 9. Written as DNA, the CDR3 is TGTGCCAGCTCCCAGCCAGACAGGGCAAATTCACCCCTCCACTTT. As protein: CASSQPDRANSPLHF.

This sequence joins TRBV25-1 and TRBJ1-2, with 7 nucleotides matching TRBD1. J was trimmed by 8 bases and V by 8 bases; bases with no gene match: 8. Germline V gene data show CDR1 as MGHDK and CDR2 as SYGVNS. There are 12 residues in the CDR3. The CDR3 bases are TGTGCCAGCGGGTCGGACAGGTGGGGCTACACCTTC. Encoded protein: CASGSDRWGYTF.

The chain combines TRBV4-2 with TRBJ2-7; 8 nucleotides match TRBD1. The V gene's germline CDR1 is LGHNA and CDR2 YNFKEQ. Trimming cost V 2 bases and J 9 bases; bases outside gene matches: 6. CDR3 length: 13 residues. The CDR3 spells CASSQTGGIRQYF. The CDR3 nucleotides are TGTGCCAGCAGCCAAACAGGGGGAATTAGGCAGTACTTC.

This clone was seen once. The CDR3 loop is CASSLQGVDYGYTF. The CDR3 nucleotides read TGTGCCAGCAGCTTACAGGGGGTAGACTATGGCTACACCTTC. This chain uses TRBV5-4 with TRBJ1-2; TRBD1 aligns across 8 bases. Germline lookup yields CDR1 SGHNT and CDR2 YYREEE (reference sequence). V was pared by 2 bases and J by 3 bases, with 3 bases of the junction left unmatched. The CDR3 is 14 amino acids.

The chain combines TRBV27 with TRBJ1-2; TRBD1 is a possible D gene (5 bases). From germline, CDR1 is MNHEY and CDR2 SMNVEV (reference sequence). The CDR3 sequence is 14 residues long. V was clipped by 5 bases and J by 7 bases, with 17 bases between them. The CDR3 DNA reads as TGTGCCAGCAGTCCCCCAGGAGGGGACGGTGGCTACACCTTC. It translates to CASSPPGGDGGYTF.

The chain employs TRBV19 and TRBJ1-1; 7 bases are a match to TRBD1. The ends lost 5 bases at V and 5 bases at J; junction bases unmatched: 8. Germline CDR1 is LNHDA and CDR2 is SQIVND (reference sequence). This CDR3 region has 14 residues. In nucleotides, the CDR3 is TGTGCCAGTAGTGCGGACAGGATAGGGACTGAAGCTTTCTTT. Translating gives CASSADRIGTEAFF.

This chain uses TRBV11-2 with TRBJ1-6; possible D gene TRBD1, 6 bases. This CDR3 comprises 15 residues. Germline V gives CDR1 SGHAT, CDR2 FQNNGV. The V gene lost 5 bases and the J gene lost 6 bases, with 14 bases spanning the gap. The CDR3 DNA sequence: TGTGCCAGCAGCCCCTATGGACAGTCTAATTCACCCCTCCACTTT. Its protein is CASSPYGQSNSPLHF.

This sequence joins TRBV7-9 and TRBJ1-6; possibly TRBD1 for D (5 bases). With 5 bases removed from V and 10 bases from J, the gap between germline ends came to 15 bases. Looked up from germline, CDR1 is SEHNR and CDR2 is FQNEAQ (reference sequence). CDR3 length: 14 residues. The CDR3 DNA sequence: TGTGCCAGCAGCCTAGACCCAGGGAACTCACCCCTCCACTTT. As protein: CASSLDPGNSPLHF.

The rearrangement joins TRBV7-9 to TRBJ2-7; D unclear. Per germline, CDR1 SEHNR and CDR2 FQNEAQ (reference sequence). This CDR3 region has 13 residues. V was shortened by 7 bases and J by 0 bases, with 10 bases between the two germline ends. This CDR3 reads CASTLYYSYEQYF. CDR3 coding DNA: TGTGCCAGCACCCTATACTACTCCTACGAGCAGTACTTC.

The rearrangement links TRBV7-2 to TRBJ2-3; no clear D gene. The CDR3 consists of 17 residues. Trimming pared 0 bases from V and 1 base from J, leaving 14 bases between. CDR1 and CDR2 from the germline V gene are SGHTA and FQGNSA. The CDR3, as DNA: TGTGCCAGCAGCTTAGCAAGACGGGTTAGAGGCACAGATACGCAGTATTTT. This encodes CASSLARRVRGTDTQYF.

The rearrangement joins TRBV27 to TRBJ2-3; D is possibly TRBD2 (5 bases). Trimming removed 5 bases from V and 8 bases from J, with 17 bases in between. The germline V gene encodes CDR1 MNHEY and CDR2 SMNVEV (reference sequence). The CDR3 spans 14 residues. In DNA, the CDR3 is TGTGCCAGCAGTACCCTAGCCCCCGTTTCTACGCAGTATTTT. As protein: CASSTLAPVSTQYF.

V and J are TRBV5-5 and TRBJ1-1, with no clear D. V dropped 4 bases and J dropped 8 bases, with 21 bases sitting between them. The CDR3 runs to 15 residues. Germline loops: CDR1 SGHKS, CDR2 YYEKEE (reference sequence). The CDR3 region is CASSRDGISVQEAFF. In DNA, the CDR3 is TGTGCCAGCAGCCGTGACGGGATCTCTGTGCAGGAAGCTTTCTTT.

This rearrangement joins TRBV6-4 to TRBJ2-3; TRBD1 might be the D (7 bases). V was trimmed by 5 bases and J by 5 bases, leaving 14 bases between them. Germline V lookup: CDR1 MRHNA, CDR2 SNTAGT. This CDR3 contains 14 residues. The CDR3 region is CASSPGGGEDTQYF. The CDR3 DNA reads as TGTGCCAGCAGTCCCGGAGGGGGCGAAGATACGCAGTATTTT.

The gene calls are TRBV13 and TRBJ2-2; 14 bases are a match to TRBD2. V lost 5 bases, J lost 5 bases, and 13 bases stayed unmatched. Germline CDR1 PRHDT, CDR2 FYEKMQ (reference sequence). This CDR3 is built from 19 residues. The CDR3 DNA reads TGTGCCAGCAGCCGTCGAAGAGGACTAGCGGGAGGTCGGACCGGGGAGCTGTTTTTT. Protein: CASSRRRGLAGGRTGELFF. Full variable domain (rest looked up from reference TRBV13 and TRBJ2-2): AAGVIQSPRHLIKEKRETATLKCYPIPRHDTVYWYQQGPGQDPQFLISFYEKMQSDKGSIPDRFSAQQFSDYHSELNMSSLELGDSALYFCASSRRRGLAGGRTGELFFGEGSRLTVL.

The chain couples TRBV2 to TRBJ1-4; D is possibly TRBD1 (6 bases). V shed 9 bases and J shed 8 bases, with 19 bases lying between them. CDR3 length: 14 amino acids. Germline CDR1 is SNHLY and CDR2 is FYNNEI. Here the CDR3 DNA reads TGTGCCAGTAGGAAGACAGGTCAACAGGAAAAACTGTTTTTT. Translating gives CASRKTGQQEKLFF.

The chain is built from TRBV5-1 and TRBJ2-5, with 14 bases fitting TRBD2. Germline-derived CDR1 and CDR2 are SGHRS and YFSETQ. The CDR3 consists of 17 residues. Trimming removed 4 bases from V and 1 base from J; junction bases left unmatched: 6. CDR3 sequence (DNA): TGCGCCAGCAGCCGGCGACTAGCGGGGGGGTTCCAAGAGACCCAGTACTTC. This encodes CASSRRLAGGFQETQYF.

V usage is TRBV10-3 and J usage is TRBJ2-3; 8 bases align to TRBD2. Germline V gene data show CDR1 as ENHRY and CDR2 as SYGVKD. The CDR3 has 11 amino acids. V lost 10 bases, J lost 6 bases, and 3 bases stayed unmatched. DNA of the CDR3: TGTGCCACGGGACTAGACGATACGCAGTATTTT. It yields the protein CATGLDDTQYF.